A single sample is the source of the 24 T cell receptor beta chains below, sequenced in a study of shared clonotypes between healthy human individuals. TCRdb keeps only in-frame clones here, not all; method: immunoSEQ multiplex PCR. Here the sample spans more than 2 million clones, over 85% being singletons. Sequenced input: naive CD4+ T cells sorted from blood. The sample's subset: CD45RA+ positively selected. These receptors came from a man younger than 30 in good health.

V gene TRBV5-1 combines with J gene TRBJ2-1; D gene unclear. Germline V lookup: CDR1 SGHRS, CDR2 YFSETQ. V lost 2 bases and J 5 bases, leaving 11 bases between the germline ends. This CDR3 contains 14 residues. This chain's CDR3 is CASSLIKVHNEQFF. The CDR3 DNA follows: TGCGCCAGCAGCTTAATAAAAGTTCACAATGAGCAGTTCTTC.

The chain combines TRBV7-2 with TRBJ1-2; D remains ambiguous. Trimming shortened V by 7 bases and J by 4 bases, and 13 bases separated the two germline ends. CDR1 and CDR2 (germline): SGHTA, FQGNSA. CDR3 length equals 13 residues. The CDR3 nucleotides read TGTGCCAGCACCCCTTTTTGGGGCTATGGCTACACCTTC. Translation gives CASTPFWGYGYTF.

This chain uses TRBV7-2 with TRBJ1-2; the D gene is possibly TRBD1 (6 bases). CDR1 is SGHTA and CDR2 is FQGNSA in the germline V gene. V lost 1 base and J lost 4, with 13 bases in between. The CDR3 covers 15 residues. The CDR3 region is CASSLGAGAVYGYTF. For the CDR3, the DNA is TGTGCCAGCAGCTTAGGGGCAGGGGCGGTCTATGGCTACACCTTC.

In its sample, this clone was seen once. V is TRBV11-2 and J is TRBJ2-7, with TRBD2 matching 16 bases. With V trimmed by 5 bases and J by 6 bases, 16 bases remained unmatched. The CDR3 contains 19 residues. From germline, CDR1 is SGHAT and CDR2 FQNNGV. The CDR3, as DNA: TGTGCCAGCAGCCCAATCGGGACTAGCGGGAGGGCCGTAATGGGCGAGCAGTACTTC. Encoded protein: CASSPIGTSGRAVMGEQYF.

This clone was counted only a few times. The chain joins TRBV19 to TRBJ1-6; weak D call: TRBD1 (5 bases). This CDR3 is built from 15 residues. V lost 7 bases and J lost 3, with 13 bases in between. Germline V gene sequence: CDR1 LNHDA, CDR2 SQIVND (reference sequence). CDR3 protein: CASMGRPVYNSPLHF. The DNA for the CDR3 is TGTGCCAGTATGGGGCGTCCCGTCTATAATTCACCCCTCCACTTT.

The V gene is TRBV7-9, the J gene TRBJ2-5, with D perhaps TRBD1 or TRBD2 (6 bases each). V was shortened by 6 bases and J by 2 bases, with 19 bases between the two germline ends. The CDR3 loop spans 16 amino acids. CDR1 and CDR2 from the germline V gene are SEHNR and FQNEAQ (reference sequence). CDR3 region: CASRQGGMMRQETQYF. The CDR3 bases are TGTGCCAGCAGACAAGGGGGGATGATGAGGCAAGAGACCCAGTACTTC. The whole variable domain, remainder taken from reference TRBV7-9 and TRBJ2-5, is DTGVSQNPRHKITKRGQNVTFRCDPISEHNRLYWYRQTLGQGPEFLTYFQNEAQLEKSRLLSDRFSAERPKGSFSTLEIQRTEQGDSAMYLCASRQGGMMRQETQYFGPGTRLLVL.

The J gene is TRBJ2-7, the V gene TRBV5-1; TRBD1 might be the D (6 bases). The CDR3 covers 12 residues. CDR1 and CDR2 from the germline V gene are SGHRS and YFSETQ. V gave up 5 bases and J gave up 4 bases, with 10 bases separating them. CDR3 nucleotides: TGCGCCAGCAGAGAGCAGGGGTACGAGCAGTACTTC. This encodes CASREQGYEQYF.

The chain is built from TRBV28 and TRBJ1-1; D possibly corresponds to TRBD1 (5 bases). V lost 7 bases and J lost 5, with 14 bases in between. The CDR3 length is 13 residues. Germline V gene lookup returns CDR1 MDHEN and CDR2 SYDVKM. CDR3 sequence: CASTTSWGTEAFF. The CDR3 DNA is TGTGCCAGCACTACCTCATGGGGGACTGAAGCTTTCTTT.

The chain combines TRBV29-1 with TRBJ2-1; D is perhaps TRBD2 (5 bases). The CDR3 has 13 amino acids. With 8 bases removed from V and 0 bases from J, the gap between germline ends came to 11 bases. Germline V gives CDR1 SQVTM, CDR2 ANQGSEA. CDR3 nucleotides: TGCAGCCATACTGGGAGCTCCTACAATGAGCAGTTCTTC. Protein product: CSHTGSSYNEQFF.

This chain links TRBV28 with TRBJ1-1, with D perhaps TRBD1 (6 bases). Germline V lookup: CDR1 MDHEN, CDR2 SYDVKM. The CDR3 extends over 15 amino acids. V lost 6 bases and J 1 base, leaving 15 bases between the germline ends. CDR3 sequence reads: CASRGLGASNTEAFF. DNA for the CDR3: TGTGCCAGCAGAGGGCTGGGGGCGTCGAACACTGAAGCTTTCTTT.

V usage is TRBV13 and J usage is TRBJ1-5; no firm D call. Germline V CDR1 and CDR2: PRHDT, FYEKMQ (reference sequence). The CDR3 is 13 residues long. V shed 5 bases and J shed 4 bases, with 9 bases lying between them. CDR3 DNA sequence: TGTGCCAGCAGCCAAGTACGTAATCAGCCCCAGCATTTT. Its translation is CASSQVRNQPQHF.

The chain carries TRBV27 and TRBJ2-3; TRBD2 aligns across 7 bases. With V trimmed by 8 bases and J by 3 bases, 5 bases remained unmatched. This CDR3 region has 13 residues. Germline loops: CDR1 MNHEY, CDR2 SMNVEV (reference sequence). The CDR3 nucleotides read TGTGCCAGCCGGGAGGCAGGGACAGATACGCAGTATTTT. Residues: CASREAGTDTQYF.

J is TRBJ2-7 and V is TRBV10-3; 10 bases map to TRBD2. The V segment lost 4 bases and the J segment 0 bases; nucleotides outside the gene matches: 9. The CDR3 is 17 amino acids. The germline V gene has CDR1 ENHRY and CDR2 SYGVKD. The CDR3 here is CAISARELAGFSYEQYF. Here the CDR3 DNA reads TGTGCCATCAGTGCGCGGGAACTAGCGGGGTTCTCCTACGAGCAGTACTTC.

The chain employs TRBV7-2 and TRBJ1-1, with D perhaps TRBD1 (5 bases). The CDR3 sequence is 14 residues long. Per germline, CDR1 SGHTA and CDR2 FQGNSA. Trimming left V 1 base short and J 4 bases short, with 10 bases between. This CDR3 reads CASSLVQGSTEAFF. As DNA, the CDR3 is TGTGCCAGCAGCTTAGTGCAGGGATCCACTGAAGCTTTCTTT.

The gene calls are TRBV4-3 and TRBJ2-3; D is perhaps TRBD2 (5 bases). Trimming stripped 4 bases from V and 8 bases from J, with 13 bases between. The germline CDR1 and CDR2 sequences are LGHNA and YSLEER. There are 13 residues in the CDR3. In DNA, the CDR3 is TGCGCCAGCAGCCTTACTAGTTTCGCTACGCAGTATTTT. This sequence encodes CASSLTSFATQYF.

A remark on this clone: This same CDR3 is encoded by further DNA sequences in the sample. The genes are TRBV5-4 and TRBJ2-5; D not resolved. This CDR3 has 14 amino acids. Germline V gives CDR1 SGHNT, CDR2 YYREEE (reference sequence). V lost 0 bases to trimming and J lost 1 base, with 7 bases between them. The CDR3 region is CASSLGATQETQYF. CDR3 in DNA: TGTGCCAGCAGCTTGGGAGCTACCCAAGAGACCCAGTACTTC.

The chain recombines TRBV5-6 with TRBJ2-2; D is perhaps TRBD2 (6 bases). Germline loops: CDR1 SGHDT, CDR2 YYEEEE. The CDR3 sequence is 15 residues long. Trimming pared 3 bases from V and 1 base from J, leaving 10 bases between. The CDR3 spells CASSWDLQNTGELFF. For the CDR3, the DNA is TGTGCCAGCAGCTGGGACTTGCAGAACACCGGGGAGCTGTTTTTT.

This clone was detected only once. Other DNA sequences within the sample encode an identical CDR3. This chain joins TRBV5-1 and TRBJ2-5; D remains unclear. Germline V lookup: CDR1 SGHRS, CDR2 YFSETQ. The CDR3 spans 15 residues. The V end lost 0 bases, the J end lost 1 base, and 10 bases lay between the germline ends. The CDR3 here is CASSLVGRSQETQYF. DNA of the CDR3: TGCGCCAGCAGCTTGGTCGGTCGGTCCCAAGAGACCCAGTACTTC.

The rearrangement joins TRBV19 to TRBJ1-2; TRBD1 matches at 10 bases. V shed 5 bases and J 5 bases; nucleotides not matched to a gene: 8. The V gene's germline CDR1 is LNHDA and CDR2 SQIVND (reference sequence). The CDR3 has 15 residues. CDR3 in amino acids: CASSPRTGGGYGYTF. The CDR3 DNA follows: TGTGCCAGTAGTCCGAGGACAGGGGGAGGATATGGCTACACCTTC.

This chain uses TRBV7-2 with TRBJ1-5; 7 positions match TRBD1. V shed 0 bases, J shed 0 bases, and the junction held 5 bases outside the gene matches. The CDR3 sequence is 17 residues long. Germline loops: CDR1 SGHTA, CDR2 FQGNSA. CDR3 region: CASSLAGTAISNQPQHF. Here the CDR3 DNA reads TGTGCCAGCAGCTTAGCGGGGACAGCAATTAGCAATCAGCCCCAGCATTTT.

This chain links TRBV5-1 with TRBJ2-7; TRBD1 agrees at 10 bases. The length of the CDR3 is 14 residues. The germline V gene encodes CDR1 SGHRS and CDR2 YFSETQ. After removal of 6 bases from V and 6 bases from J, the junction contained 9 bases not matched to a gene. The CDR3: CASKGGTGESEQYF. The DNA of the CDR3 is TGCGCCAGCAAGGGAGGGACAGGGGAGTCCGAGCAGTACTTC.

The count of this clone is one. This chain uses TRBV25-1 with TRBJ1-2; D is undetermined. The CDR3 spans 13 residues. The germline V gene encodes CDR1 MGHDK and CDR2 SYGVNS. The V and J ends lost 2 bases and 4 bases respectively, with 8 bases between them. This chain's CDR3 is CASSEVGLYGYTF. CDR3 nucleotides: TGTGCCAGCAGTGAAGTAGGTCTCTATGGCTACACCTTC.

CDR3 DNA sequence: TGCGCCAGCAGCTTGGGCACGGCCACAGGAAACACCATATATTTT. It codes for CASSLGTATGNTIYF. The chain carries TRBV5-1 and TRBJ1-3; D is unresolved. V was shortened by 0 bases and J by 4 bases, with 11 bases between the two germline ends. The germline V gene has CDR1 SGHRS and CDR2 YFSETQ. The CDR3 runs to 15 residues.

The chain employs TRBV12-5 and TRBJ1-6, with TRBD1 matching over 9 bases. The CDR3 totals 14 residues. CDR1 is LGHNT, CDR2 FRNRAP, per germline. The V segment lost 4 bases and the J segment 10 bases; nucleotides outside the gene matches: 5. The CDR3 bases are TGTGCTAGTGGTTGGGGACAGGGCGAATCACCCCTCCACTTT. Amino acid sequence: CASGWGQGESPLHF.